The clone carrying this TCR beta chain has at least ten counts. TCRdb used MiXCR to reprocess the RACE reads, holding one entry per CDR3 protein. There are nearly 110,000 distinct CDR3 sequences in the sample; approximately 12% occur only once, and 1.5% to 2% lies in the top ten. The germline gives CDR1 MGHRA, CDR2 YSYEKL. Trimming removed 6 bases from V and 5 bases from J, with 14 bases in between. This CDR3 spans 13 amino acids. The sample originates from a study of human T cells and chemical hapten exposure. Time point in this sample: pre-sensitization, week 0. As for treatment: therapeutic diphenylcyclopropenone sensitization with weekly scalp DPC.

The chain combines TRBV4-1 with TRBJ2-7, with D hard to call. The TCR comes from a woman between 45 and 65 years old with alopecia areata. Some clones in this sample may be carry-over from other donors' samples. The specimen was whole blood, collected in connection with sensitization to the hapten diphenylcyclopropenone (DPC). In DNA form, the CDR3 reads TGCGCCAGCAGTTTTATACCCCGGGACGAGCAGTACTTC. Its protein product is CASSFIPRDEQYF.